This TCR beta chain derives from a study of cytomegalovirus exposure and HLA in healthy donors. 13 Jbeta primers and 60 Vbeta primers were used for the PCR. Profiling relied on immunoSEQ multiplex PCR, and the TCRdb table lists in-frame clones only, not all of them. The sample records roughly 120,000 clones, around 75% being singletons. Germline V gene data show CDR1 as MNHEY and CDR2 as SVGAGI. CDR3 size: 15 residues. V gave up 4 bases and J gave up 3 bases; unmatched junction bases: 8. The rearrangement joins TRBV6-5 to TRBJ2-7, with 8 bases matching TRBD1. This sequence was found in a woman younger than 30 in good health and CMV-seronegative. Sequencing was carried out using PBMCs. The CDR3 sequence: CASSCRRDRLYEQYF. As DNA, the CDR3 is TGTGCCAGCAGTTGCCGACGGGACAGGCTCTACGAGCAGTACTTC.